Shown below are 27 T cell receptor beta chains from a single sample sequenced in a study of regulatory T cells in long-lasting Graves disease. Through Arm-PCR of CDR3 regions and iRepertoire HTBI primers, TCR beta libraries were built. TCRdb re-derived calls from the multiplex PCR reads in MiXCR, one entry per CDR3 protein. The table lists about 660,000 distinct CDR3 sequences, about 32% of them singletons. The time point: persistent/refractory GD, antithyroid drugs over 5 years with positive TRAb. RNA from PBMCs was the source of the TCR library. The material was peripheral blood mononuclear cells (PBMCs), obtained when the disease was refractory, from a patient treated with antithyroid drugs. The receptors stem from a female donor with Graves disease.

This clonotype was observed many times. This chain connects TRBV11-2 to TRBJ1-2, with a tentative D call TRBD1 (5 bases). Trimming stripped 0 bases from V and 6 bases from J, with 14 bases between. This CDR3 comprises 15 residues. Germline V gives CDR1 SGHAT, CDR2 FQNNGV. The CDR3 here is CASSLDPRGVNGYTF. CDR3 bases: TGTGCCAGCAGCTTAGACCCTCGGGGGGTGAATGGCTACACCTTC. Supplemented by reference TRBV11-2 and TRBJ1-2, the full variable domain reads EAGVAQSPRYKIIEKRQSVAFWCNPISGHATLYWYQQILGQGPKLLIQFQNNGVVDDSQLPKDRFSAERLKGVDSTLKIQPAKLEDSAVYLCASSLDPRGVNGYTFGSGTRLTVV.

V is TRBV29-1 and J is TRBJ1-2, with TRBD1 as a possible D gene (5 bases). This CDR3 spans 15 amino acids. From germline, CDR1 is SQVTM and CDR2 ANQGSEA. Trimming shortened V by 0 bases and J by 0 bases, and 11 bases separated the two germline ends. In nucleotides, the CDR3 is TGCAGCGTTGAAGATGGGGGACTGACTAACTATGGCTACACCTTC. It specifies CSVEDGGLTNYGYTF.

The CDR3 region has the DNA TGTGCCAGCAGCCCAGGACAGGGGGCCGCTCTCTCGGAAGCTTTCTTT. It translates to CASSPGQGAALSEAFF. The chain is built from TRBV5-4 and TRBJ1-1; TRBD1 matches at 11 bases. This CDR3 comprises 16 residues. The germline CDR1 and CDR2 sequences are SGHNT and YYREEE (reference sequence). V dropped 4 bases and J dropped 8; count of bases not matched to a gene: 13.

This clonotype appeared many times. This chain links TRBV6-1 with TRBJ2-7; D is perhaps TRBD1 (6 bases). The CDR3 covers 13 residues. Trimming took off 5 bases at V and 7 bases at J, with 15 bases between the two ends. CDR1 is MNHNS and CDR2 is SASEGT in the germline V gene. This CDR3 reads CASSPSTGSEQYF. CDR3 in DNA: TGTGCCAGCAGTCCCTCTACAGGGAGTGAGCAGTACTTC.

This clonotype was counted between two and nine times. V is TRBV3-1 and J is TRBJ2-5; D not resolved. V was clipped by 4 bases and J by 4 bases, with 10 bases between them. The CDR3 spans 13 residues. Germline V CDR1 and CDR2: LGHDT, YNNKEL (reference sequence). CDR3: CASSPHSGETQYF. DNA for the CDR3: TGTGCCAGCAGCCCACATTCGGGAGAGACCCAGTACTTC.

This chain joins TRBV18 and TRBJ1-1; D gene unclear. CDR1 KGHSH and CDR2 LQKENI come from the germline V gene. V lost 3 bases and J lost 11, with 13 bases in between. The CDR3 extends over 12 amino acids. DNA for the CDR3: TGTGCCAGCTCACCCCGGGTCGGCGGGGCTTTCTTT. It translates to CASSPRVGGAFF.

This clonotype was found a few times. The chain has TRBV3-1 and TRBJ2-2; 8 nucleotides align to TRBD1. With 6 bases clipped from V and 3 bases from J, the junction kept 3 bases outside the gene matches. The CDR3 consists of 14 residues. Germline values: CDR1 LGHDT, CDR2 YNNKEL (reference sequence). CDR3 sequence (DNA): TGTGCCAGCAGACCGACAGGGGACACCGGGGAGCTGTTTTTT. This encodes CASRPTGDTGELFF.

In this sample, this clonotype turned up many times. This sequence joins TRBV20-1 and TRBJ1-4; D gene uncertain. The CDR3 totals 15 residues. Trimming cost V 1 base and J 5 bases, with 14 bases left between them. Germline CDR1 DFQATT, CDR2 SNEGSKA (reference sequence). The CDR3 spells CSARASADLNEKLFF. CDR3 nucleotide sequence: TGCAGTGCTAGAGCTTCGGCGGACCTAAATGAAAAACTGTTTTTT.

The gene calls are TRBV5-1 and TRBJ2-5; weak D call: TRBD2 (5 bases). The CDR3 sequence is 13 residues long. CDR1 and CDR2 from the germline V gene are SGHRS and YFSETQ. The V gene lost 4 bases and the J gene lost 3 bases, with 10 bases spanning the gap. CDR3 nucleotides: TGCGCCAGCAGCCAACCCGGGGAAGAGACCCAGTACTTC. It yields the protein CASSQPGEETQYF.

In this sample, this clonotype turned up a few times. The gene calls are TRBV6-2 or TRBV6-3 and TRBJ1-1; no reliable D call. Germline V gene sequence: CDR1 MNHEY, CDR2 SVGEGT. The CDR3 is 16 amino acids. The ends were cut back, 0 bases at V and 0 bases at J, with 11 bases in the middle. The CDR3 loop is CASSYSFRRLNTEAFF. DNA of the CDR3: TGTGCCAGCAGTTACTCATTTAGGCGGTTGAACACTGAAGCTTTCTTT.

At least ten counts were recorded for this clonotype. This chain uses TRBV28 with TRBJ1-2; TRBD1 is a possible D gene (5 bases). The V end was cut by 2 bases, the J end by 14 bases, with 15 bases between. Germline CDR1 reads MDHEN; CDR2 reads SYDVKM. The CDR3 sequence is 12 residues long. The CDR3 DNA reads TGTGCCAGCAGTTTACCCCAAATTGCAGGGACCTTC. Its translation: CASSLPQIAGTF.

This clonotype was detected only a few times. The rearrangement uses TRBV6-5 and TRBJ1-1; no reliable D call. CDR3 length equals 14 residues. Germline V gives CDR1 MNHEY, CDR2 SVGAGI. The V end was cut by 0 bases, the J end by 0 bases, with 5 bases between. The CDR3 spells CASSYSSMNTEAFF. The CDR3, as DNA: TGTGCCAGCAGTTACTCCAGCATGAACACTGAAGCTTTCTTT.

This clonotype was recorded a few times. V and J are TRBV30 and TRBJ1-5; D is perhaps TRBD1 (5 bases). V was pared by 2 bases and J by 6 bases, with 14 bases between. Germline values: CDR1 GTSNPN, CDR2 SVGIG (reference sequence). The CDR3 is 14 residues long. The CDR3 DNA sequence: TGTGCCTGGAGTCGAGGGGAGGGAGGTCAGCCCCAGCATTTT. It codes for CAWSRGEGGQPQHF.

This clonotype was detected only a few times. The rearrangement links TRBV15 to TRBJ2-2, with D perhaps matching TRBD2 (6 bases). Germline loops: CDR1 LNHNV, CDR2 YYDKDF (reference sequence). This CDR3 contains 16 residues. The germline V and J ends were trimmed by 1 base and 1 base, with 10 bases remaining between them. The chain's CDR3 is CATSRVAGLNTGELFF. CDR3 bases: TGTGCCACCAGCAGAGTGGCGGGGCTGAACACCGGGGAGCTGTTTTTT.

This clonotype was counted many times. This chain joins TRBV28 and TRBJ1-2, with 7 bases lining up with TRBD1. In germline, CDR1 is MDHEN, CDR2 SYDVKM. Losses at the gene ends were 4 bases for V and 8 bases for J; bases not matched to a gene: 7. This CDR3 has 13 residues. CDR3 sequence: CASSSQGGGGYTF. The CDR3 nucleotides read TGTGCCAGCAGTTCTCAGGGGGGCGGCGGCTACACCTTC.

The genes are TRBV27 and TRBJ2-5, with TRBD1 matching over 9 bases. This CDR3 comprises 16 residues. V was clipped by 5 bases and J by 4 bases; unmatched bases: 11. Germline V gene data show CDR1 as MNHEY and CDR2 as SMNVEV (reference sequence). The CDR3 DNA reads as TGTGCCAGCAGTAAAGACAGGGGGTATGGAGGAGAGACCCAGTACTTC. It codes for CASSKDRGYGGETQYF.

This clonotype was seen a few times. For the CDR3, the DNA is TGCAGCGTTGAGCCCGGGTCGGGAGGCTACACCTTC. Translating it yields CSVEPGSGGYTF. The chain recombines TRBV29-1 with TRBJ1-2; D unresolved. Trimming cost V 3 bases and J 8 bases, with 13 bases left between them. The CDR3 is 12 residues long. Germline-derived CDR1 and CDR2 are SQVTM and ANQGSEA. Complete variable domain (other parts from reference TRBV29-1 and TRBJ1-2): SAVISQKPSRDICQRGTSLTIQCQVDSQVTMMFWYRQQPGQSLTLIATANQGSEATYESGFVIDKFPISRPNLTFSTLTVSNMSPEDSSIYLCSVEPGSGGYTFGSGTRLTVV.

The chain links TRBV5-1 to TRBJ1-2; D uncertain. The CDR3 runs to 13 residues. The germline V and J ends were trimmed by 3 bases and 3 bases, with 9 bases remaining between them. CDR1 SGHRS and CDR2 YFSETQ come from the germline V gene. The CDR3 DNA reads TGCGCCAGCAGCTCAGACACCTACTATGGCTACACCTTC. Its protein product is CASSSDTYYGYTF.

J is TRBJ2-2 and V is TRBV4-1, with D perhaps matching TRBD2 (5 bases). Trimming took off 2 bases at V and 7 bases at J, with 11 bases between the two ends. Germline CDR1 is MGHRA and CDR2 is YSYEKL. The CDR3 has 14 residues. This CDR3 is CASSQPGKNGELFF. As DNA, the CDR3 is TGCGCCAGCAGCCAACCGGGGAAGAACGGGGAGCTGTTTTTT.

Remarks on this clonotype: This sequence may be a read error, since a much larger clone differs from it by one base. J is TRBJ1-6 and V is TRBV12-3 or TRBV12-4; the match to TRBD1 covers 7 bases. There are 15 residues in the CDR3. The junction had 9 bases not matched to a gene; V was cut back by 6 bases and J by 7 bases. CDR3 DNA sequence: TGTGCCAGCAGACTCTCGACAGGGAGGAATTCACCCCTCCACTTT. This translates into CASRLSTGRNSPLHF.

This clonotype was counted only a few times. This chain connects TRBV6-5 to TRBJ1-2, with 7 bases that match TRBD1. This CDR3 contains 15 residues. Trimming took 4 bases from V and 4 from J; bases not matched to a gene: 9. The V gene's germline CDR1 is MNHEY and CDR2 SVGAGI. The CDR3 DNA reads as TGTGCCAGCAGTTCCCCGGGACAGCCCTTCTATGGCTACACCTTC. Translation: CASSSPGQPFYGYTF.

In this sample, this clonotype turned up a few times. This sequence joins TRBV20-1 and TRBJ2-7; 12 nucleotides match TRBD1. The CDR3 has 14 residues. The junction had 3 bases not matched to a gene; V was cut back by 1 base and J by 5 bases. The germline V gene encodes CDR1 DFQATT and CDR2 SNEGSKA (reference sequence). CDR3 DNA: TGCAGTGCTAGAGGAGGGACAGGGGGCAACGAGCAGTACTTC. Translation: CSARGGTGGNEQYF.

This clonotype came up a few times. CDR3 nucleotides: TGTGCCAGCAGCGTAGCCGGTGGGGCGTTTCATTACGATGGCTACACCTTC. Translated: CASSVAGGAFHYDGYTF. The V and J genes are TRBV9 and TRBJ1-2; a possible D gene is TRBD1 (5 bases). The CDR3 consists of 17 residues. Germline V gene lookup returns CDR1 SGDLS and CDR2 YYNGEE. V was pared by 0 bases and J by 6 bases, with 21 bases between.

Only a few counts were recorded for this clonotype. The chain combines TRBV5-1 with TRBJ2-2; D is ambiguous. Germline CDR1 and CDR2: SGHRS and YFSETQ. V was trimmed by 0 bases and J by 6 bases, leaving 6 bases between them. The CDR3 sequence is 13 residues long. The CDR3 DNA reads TGCGCCAGCAGCTTGGACCCGGCCGGGGAGCTGTTTTTT. Its protein product is CASSLDPAGELFF.

This chain connects TRBV30 to TRBJ2-7; tentatively, D is TRBD1 or TRBD2 (5 bases each). Trimming stripped 3 bases from V and 5 bases from J, with 8 bases between. CDR3 length equals 11 residues. The germline V gene has CDR1 GTSNPN and CDR2 SVGIG (reference sequence). The CDR3 here is CAWRRGDEQYF. DNA for the CDR3: TGTGCCTGGAGGAGGGGTGACGAGCAGTACTTC.

In its sample, this clonotype was seen a few times. CDR3 residues: CAIQRGVATNEKLFF. CDR3 DNA: TGTGCCATCCAAAGAGGTGTTGCAACTAATGAAAAACTGTTTTTT. This sequence joins TRBV2 and TRBJ1-4; D gene ambiguous. Germline CDR1 SNHLY, CDR2 FYNNEI. Trimming left V 10 bases short and J 0 bases short, with 15 bases between. This CDR3 spans 15 amino acids.

The CDR3 bases are TGTGCCAGCAGCCCATCGAGGGGACTAGCGGGAGGAACGAACACCGGGGAGCTGTTTTTT. It encodes CASSPSRGLAGGTNTGELFF. The rearrangement uses TRBV7-6 and TRBJ2-2; 15 nucleotides match TRBD2. From germline, CDR1 is SGHVS and CDR2 FNYEAQ. With V trimmed by 5 bases and J by 0 bases, 10 bases remained unmatched. The CDR3 runs 20 residues.